Listed here is a single TCR beta chain. Its specificity is not known. The TCR beta libraries were generated through quantitative 5'-RACE incorporating molecular barcodes. TCRdb independently ran MiXCR on the 5' RACE reads; one entry per CDR3 protein. The table includes roughly 700,000 distinct CDR3 sequences, roughly 19% detected once. This entry belongs to a study of CD8 T cells in ankylosing spondylitis. Study-level findings and limits: Typical of ankylosing spondylitis blood, it appeared, was a TCR beta motif of eight highly homologous variants.

The CDR3 runs 15 residues. V shed 3 bases and J 5 bases; nucleotides not matched to a gene: 10. Germline-derived CDR1 and CDR2 are SGDLS and YYNGEE. This receptor was obtained from a male donor with ankylosing spondylitis. This sequence joins TRBV9 and TRBJ2-5; TRBD1 matches at 7 bases. Material for sequencing was blood, either unsorted or a sorted T cell fraction (not recorded which). The CDR3 bases are TGTGCCAGCAGCGGTCTTTCGACAGGGTTGGAGACCCAGTACTTC. Encoded protein: CASSGLSTGLETQYF.